The 3 T cell receptor beta chains below all came from one sample that was sequenced in a study of cytomegalovirus exposure and HLA in healthy donors. It was with 60 Vbeta and 13 Jbeta primers that the PCR ran. Some clones are missing from TCRdb's copy, which holds only in-frame ones; the method was immunoSEQ multiplex PCR. The sample includes approximately 94,000 clones, over 75% of them seen just once. The sample comprised PBMCs. Receptors originate from a man aged 25-40 years in good health and CMV-seropositive.

The V call is TRBV19, the J call TRBJ2-7; the D gene is possibly TRBD2 (6 bases). Germline-derived CDR1 and CDR2 are LNHDA and SQIVND (reference sequence). The CDR3 totals 12 residues. With 10 bases removed from V and 2 bases from J, the gap between germline ends came to 12 bases. CDR3 DNA sequence: TGTGCCACGGGGGACGGAGCCTACGAGCAGTACTTC. It codes for CATGDGAYEQYF.

The rearrangement links TRBV5-1 to TRBJ1-5, with a tentative D call TRBD1 (5 bases). The CDR3 is made up of 14 amino acids. The germline V gene encodes CDR1 SGHRS and CDR2 YFSETQ. Trimming left V 0 bases short and J 5 bases short, with 9 bases between. CDR3 in amino acids: CASSLGPGDQPQHF. The CDR3 coding sequence is TGCGCCAGCAGCTTGGGTCCGGGGGATCAGCCCCAGCATTTT.

This chain links TRBV18 with TRBJ2-7, with TRBD2 identical over 10 bases. CDR1 KGHSH and CDR2 LQKENI come from the germline V gene. The V segment lost 2 bases and the J segment 5 bases; nucleotides outside the gene matches: 12. The CDR3 length is 17 residues. CDR3 DNA: TGTGCCAGCTCACCAGAGGCTAGCGGGAGCTTAGTCAACGAGCAGTACTTC. It is translated as CASSPEASGSLVNEQYF.